Listed here are 18 T cell receptor beta chains from one sample, sequenced in a study of OX40 agonist ivuxolimab in advanced cancers. Receptors were amplified or captured by the immunoSEQ multiplex PCR assay. Not all clones reach the TCRdb copy of this immuneACCESS table, which keeps in-frame sequences only. Checked studies attribute under half of the gap to unresolved V genes and leave the rest unexplained. The sample contains around 140,000 clones, less than 95% of them found a single time. The ten largest clones add up to 1.1% of the sample. Sequences were derived from CD4+ or CD8+ T cells sorted from blood, sampled in a trial of the OX40 agonist ivuxolimab. The receptors here all came from an adult with an advanced solid tumor such as melanoma, head and neck, liver or kidney cancer.

The chain is built from TRBV28 and TRBJ2-5; D may be TRBD1 (6 bases). CDR1 and CDR2 from the germline V gene are MDHEN and SYDVKM. The CDR3 loop spans 12 amino acids. Trimming took off 6 bases at V and 3 bases at J, with 8 bases between the two ends. The CDR3 coding sequence is TGTGCCAGCAGGGGGACAAAAGAGACCCAGTACTTC. It translates to CASRGTKETQYF.

J is TRBJ2-3 and V is TRBV5-6; D might be TRBD2 (5 bases). Germline assignment: CDR1 SGHDT and CDR2 YYEEEE. This CDR3 contains 13 residues. The V gene lost 8 bases and the J gene lost 6 bases, with 16 bases spanning the gap. CDR3 DNA: TGTGCCAGTTCAGAACCGGGAAAGGATACGCAGTATTTT. Translating gives CASSEPGKDTQYF.

In this sample, this clone turned up once. V is TRBV6-5 and J is TRBJ1-1, with D maybe TRBD1 (5 bases). Germline-derived CDR1 and CDR2 are MNHEY and SVGAGI. This CDR3 is built from 15 residues. With 2 bases removed from V and 1 base from J, the gap between germline ends came to 11 bases. Written as DNA, the CDR3 is TGTGCCAGCAGTTACGGCGGACACGCGAACACTGAAGCTTTCTTT. Amino acid sequence: CASSYGGHANTEAFF.

The genes are TRBV9 and TRBJ2-3; TRBD2 aligns across 12 bases. CDR1 is SGDLS and CDR2 is YYNGEE in the germline V gene. After removal of 3 bases from V and 2 bases from J, the junction contained 4 bases not matched to a gene. This CDR3 contains 16 residues. The CDR3 protein is CASSARTSGTTDTQYF. The CDR3 DNA sequence: TGTGCCAGCAGCGCTAGGACTAGCGGGACCACAGATACGCAGTATTTT.

V and J are TRBV18 and TRBJ1-1; tentatively, D is TRBD1 (5 bases). This CDR3 is 16 amino acids long. Looked up from germline, CDR1 is KGHSH and CDR2 is LQKENI. The V and J ends lost 4 bases and 3 bases respectively, with 18 bases between them. CDR3 residues: CASSLGQVQTDTEAFF. The CDR3 DNA reads TGTGCCAGCTCACTTGGACAAGTACAAACGGACACTGAAGCTTTCTTT.

V and J are TRBV9 and TRBJ1-4; TRBD1 matches at 7 bases. V was clipped by 0 bases and J by 8 bases; unmatched bases: 7. Germline CDR1 reads SGDLS; CDR2 reads YYNGEE. CDR3 size: 15 residues. The CDR3 region is CASSVGRGLREKLFF. The CDR3 bases are TGTGCCAGCAGCGTAGGAAGGGGGCTGAGGGAAAAACTGTTTTTT.

To note about this clone: Germline and junction disagree at one end, which may indicate a read error. The J gene is TRBJ2-1, the V gene TRBV20-1; D remains ambiguous. This CDR3 comprises 8 residues. Germline CDR1 and CDR2: DFQATT and SNEGSKA (reference sequence). The CDR3 protein is CSARDNLF. As DNA, the CDR3 is TGCAGTGCCCGTGATAACCTCTTC.

The chain carries TRBV7-2 and TRBJ1-2, with D perhaps TRBD1 (6 bases). This CDR3 has 16 amino acids. Germline V lookup: CDR1 SGHTA, CDR2 FQGNSA. Trimming took off 5 bases at V and 4 bases at J, with 20 bases between the two ends. Here the CDR3 DNA reads TGTGCCAGCAGCCAAAACCCAGCGGGGGCCGGCTATGGCTACACCTTC. This codes for CASSQNPAGAGYGYTF.

V is TRBV28 and J is TRBJ1-5; TRBD1 might be the D (6 bases). From germline, CDR1 is MDHEN and CDR2 SYDVKM. The CDR3 runs 16 residues. V dropped 4 bases and J dropped 2 bases, with 15 bases sitting between them. CDR3 DNA: TGTGCCAGCAGTTCCCTAGGGGGGGGTCGCAATCAGCCCCAGCATTTT. It specifies CASSSLGGGRNQPQHF.

V is TRBV28 and J is TRBJ2-1; TRBD2 aligns across 14 bases. V dropped 2 bases and J dropped 10; count of bases not matched to a gene: 7. Germline CDR1 is MDHEN and CDR2 is SYDVKM. The CDR3 spans 16 residues. The DNA for the CDR3 is TGTGCCAGCAGTTTAGGGACTAGCGGGAGTTGGGGGGAGCAGTTCTTC. This encodes CASSLGTSGSWGEQFF.

The CDR3 is CASSFPQGAGANVLTF. CDR3 in DNA: TGTGCCAGCAGCTTCCCTCAGGGAGCTGGGGCCAACGTCCTGACTTTC. The V gene is TRBV9, the J gene TRBJ2-6; D may match TRBD1 or TRBD2 (5 bases each). Between the trimmed V and J ends, which lost 4 bases and 2 bases, there was a span of 13 bases. The germline V gene encodes CDR1 SGDLS and CDR2 YYNGEE. The CDR3 totals 16 residues.

V usage is TRBV9 and J usage is TRBJ2-3; D is unclear. The V end lost 2 bases, the J end lost 0 bases, and 7 bases lay between the germline ends. The CDR3 length is 14 residues. Germline values: CDR1 SGDLS, CDR2 YYNGEE. CDR3: CASSVVLSTDTQYF. CDR3 bases: TGTGCCAGCAGCGTGGTCCTTAGCACAGATACGCAGTATTTT.

V usage is TRBV6-5 and J usage is TRBJ2-7; no definite D call. Germline CDR1 reads MNHEY; CDR2 reads SVGAGI. The V end lost 2 bases, the J end lost 6 bases, and 8 bases lay between the germline ends. The CDR3 covers 12 residues. The CDR3 spells CASSYTISEQYF. CDR3 nucleotides: TGTGCCAGCAGTTACACAATCTCCGAGCAGTACTTC.

J is TRBJ2-2 and V is TRBV11-3, with 10 bases identical to TRBD2. Germline values: CDR1 SGHNT, CDR2 YENEEA. Trimming took 3 bases from V and 4 from J; bases not matched to a gene: 2. The CDR3 is 15 residues long. The CDR3 DNA reads TGTGCCAGCAGCTTGCTAGCGGGAGCCACCGGGGAGCTGTTTTTT. Its protein is CASSLLAGATGELFF.

The chain is built from TRBV20-1 and TRBJ2-7; a possible D gene is TRBD1 (6 bases). The germline V gene has CDR1 DFQATT and CDR2 SNEGSKA (reference sequence). This CDR3 is built from 11 residues. Trimming took off 5 bases at V and 5 bases at J, with 10 bases between the two ends. CDR3 nucleotides: TGCAGTGCTTACAGGGAAGACGAGCAGTACTTC. Amino acids: CSAYREDEQYF.

The rearrangement uses TRBV5-1 and TRBJ2-3; D might be TRBD2 (6 bases). Between the trimmed V and J ends, which lost 7 bases and 2 bases, there was a span of 11 bases. This CDR3 region has 13 residues. Germline CDR1 and CDR2: SGHRS and YFSETQ. CDR3 DNA: TGCGCCAGCTTCGGGAGTATCACAGATACGCAGTATTTT. This sequence encodes CASFGSITDTQYF.

This chain links TRBV5-4 with TRBJ2-5, with D perhaps TRBD2 (6 bases). The last part of the DNA fits TRBJ2-7 better; the J call may be wrong. CDR1 and CDR2 (germline): SGHNT, YYREEE (reference sequence). The length of the CDR3 is 14 residues. The CDR3 spells CASSFGSNGGEQYF. CDR3 in DNA: TGTGCCAGCAGCTTCGGGTCGAACGGGGGCGAGCAGTACTTC.

The rearrangement uses TRBV5-1 and TRBJ2-7; 11 positions match TRBD1. Trimming cost V 4 bases and J 5 bases; bases outside gene matches: 17. The CDR3 has 18 residues. The germline gives CDR1 SGHRS, CDR2 YFSETQ. CDR3 in amino acids: CASSGGQGATAPGDEQYF. The CDR3 nucleotides are TGCGCCAGCAGCGGCGGACAGGGGGCTACGGCCCCAGGGGACGAGCAGTACTTC.